This T cell receptor beta chain was profiled in a study of persistence of HIV-infected CD4 T cells. In the study overall: Up to roughly 180 mL blood was drawn at multiple time points; a couple of donors had single-time leukapheresis.

The libraries were made with immunoSEQ version 4 in survey mode. The data were produced by immunoSEQ multiplex PCR, yet TCRdb's version contains in-frame clones alone and is incomplete. The table records about 25,000 clones, approximately 79% of them present only once. With respect to this clone: The target antigen is unknown.

Study outcomes and limitations: Proviral oligoclonality tracked with TCR oligoclonality within the same sorted cells. Degenerate expanded CDR3beta sequences were enriched among CMV- and Gag-responding cells.

The CDR3 totals 17 residues. V was pared by 2 bases and J by 6 bases, with 10 bases of the junction left unmatched. CDR1 LGHNA and CDR2 YNFKEQ come from the germline V gene. Overlapping HIV-1 Gag 15-mer peptides at 0.85 to 1 ug per peptide per mL were used. Sorting of responding CD4+ T cells relied on upregulated CD40 ligand together with CD69. Undetectable plasma HIV-1 RNA below 50 copies/mL lasted at least 4 years. This TCR was recovered from an adult man with HIV who was CMV-seropositive. The sample in question was CD4+ T cells sorted from PBMCs after 18-hour stimulation, obtained from a patient who received antiretroviral therapy. V is TRBV4-2 and J is TRBJ2-2; TRBD1 matches at 9 bases. The CDR3 loop reads CASSQRPGTGYSGELFF. In DNA form, the CDR3 reads TGTGCCAGCAGCCAACGTCCAGGGACAGGGTACTCCGGGGAGCTGTTTTTT.